The 31 T cell receptor beta chains given below trace back to one sample, sequenced in a study of Ad26.COV2.S vaccination and SARS-CoV-2 variants. Treatment described: roughly 19 received Ad26.COV2.S at low or high dose, single or two shots; about 5 received placebo; per-sample allocation not given. Each sample was drawn 63 days after the first injection (of vaccine or placebo). Clones were read by immunoSEQ multiplex PCR, and TCRdb kept only the in-frame ones, dropping some. The sample includes about 400,000 clones, around 87% of them seen just once. The specimen comprised peripheral blood, sampled in a trial of Ad26.COV2.S vaccine versus placebo. Every receptor here comes from a person between 18 and 65 years old who received the Ad26.COV2.S COVID-19 vaccine or a placebo.

Only a few counts were recorded for this clone. The chain has TRBV24-1 and TRBJ1-2; D unclear. The germline gives CDR1 KGHDR, CDR2 SFDVKD. Trimming left V 5 bases short and J 5 bases short, with 11 bases between. The CDR3 contains 13 residues. In DNA form, the CDR3 reads TGTGCCACCAGTGCCCATCCGGGGTATGGCTACACCTTC. Protein: CATSAHPGYGYTF.

V gene TRBV7-9 combines with J gene TRBJ2-7; perhaps TRBD1 as D (6 bases). The CDR3 runs 16 residues. From germline, CDR1 is SEHNR and CDR2 FQNEAQ (reference sequence). Trimming pared 0 bases from V and 5 bases from J, leaving 17 bases between. CDR3 protein: CASSLAMGTKKNEQYF. The CDR3 nucleotides read TGTGCCAGCAGCTTAGCGATGGGGACAAAGAAGAACGAGCAGTACTTC.

The chain links TRBV11-2 to TRBJ2-7, with TRBD2 matching 14 bases. CDR1 SGHAT and CDR2 FQNNGV come from the germline V gene. With 3 bases clipped from V and 2 bases from J, the junction kept 0 bases outside the gene matches. The CDR3 totals 15 residues. CDR3 DNA: TGTGCCAGCAGCTTGGGACTAGCGGGGGCCTACGAGCAGTACTTC. It encodes CASSLGLAGAYEQYF.

The chain has TRBV6-2 or TRBV6-3 and TRBJ1-6, with unresolved D. The CDR3 sequence is 11 residues long. Per the germline V gene, CDR1 is MNHEY and CDR2 is SVGEGT. V was pared by 6 bases and J by 10 bases, with 7 bases between. CDR3 amino acids: CASSSTSPLHF. CDR3 nucleotides: TGTGCCAGCAGCTCTACCTCACCCCTCCACTTT.

DNA of the CDR3: TGTGCCAGCAGCTTACCTGCAGGCCCCTATAGCAATCAGCCCCAGCATTTT. Its translation is CASSLPAGPYSNQPQHF. The chain joins TRBV11-3 to TRBJ1-5; D unclear. The V end was cut by 2 bases, the J end by 0 bases, with 14 bases between. The CDR3 contains 17 residues. Germline loops: CDR1 SGHNT, CDR2 YENEEA.

V gene TRBV30 combines with J gene TRBJ2-7, with 8 bases identical to TRBD1. CDR1 is GTSNPN, CDR2 SVGIG, per germline (reference sequence). Losses at the gene ends were 4 bases for V and 2 bases for J; bases not matched to a gene: 4. The CDR3 length is 13 residues. CDR3 loop: CAWTRQGTYEQYF. CDR3 sequence (DNA): TGTGCCTGGACAAGACAGGGGACCTACGAGCAGTACTTC.

The CDR3 coding sequence is TGTGCCAGCAATCCCCGGGCCCCAGCGGATGGCTACACCTTC. It specifies CASNPRAPADGYTF. V usage is TRBV28 and J usage is TRBJ1-2; D not resolved. V lost 7 bases, J lost 6 bases, and 18 bases lay in between. The CDR3 has 14 amino acids. Germline V lookup: CDR1 MDHEN, CDR2 SYDVKM.

The chain has TRBV4-3 and TRBJ2-2, with 7 bases matching TRBD1. CDR3 length: 17 residues. The J segment lost 0 bases and the V segment lost 3 bases, leaving 7 bases of the junction unmatched. The germline V gene has CDR1 LGHNA and CDR2 YSLEER. The chain's CDR3 is CASSQISDRTNTGELFF. CDR3 DNA sequence: TGCGCCAGCAGCCAGATTTCGGACAGGACGAACACCGGGGAGCTGTTTTTT.

V gene TRBV4-2 combines with J gene TRBJ2-6; D may match TRBD1 or TRBD2 (5 bases each). The CDR3 has 20 amino acids. Germline-derived CDR1 and CDR2 are LGHNA and YNFKEQ. Between the trimmed V and J ends, which lost 0 bases and 4 bases, there was a span of 22 bases. The CDR3 region is CASSQEWVSVWGKGANVLTF. CDR3 bases: TGTGCCAGCAGCCAAGAATGGGTTTCGGTATGGGGGAAGGGGGCCAACGTCCTGACTTTC.

The chain carries TRBV2 and TRBJ1-2, with 9 bases fitting TRBD1. The germline CDR1 and CDR2 sequences are SNHLY and FYNNEI. V gave up 10 bases and J gave up 5 bases; unmatched junction bases: 2. The CDR3 covers 11 residues. The CDR3 loop reads CATGQGYGYTF. CDR3 bases: TGTGCCACCGGACAGGGGTATGGCTACACCTTC.

The V gene is TRBV6-2 or TRBV6-3, the J gene TRBJ1-1, with 7 bases aligning to TRBD1. CDR1 and CDR2 from the germline V gene are MNHEY and SVGEGT. Trimming took 5 bases from V and 2 from J; bases not matched to a gene: 8. This CDR3 has 15 amino acids. CDR3 DNA: TGTGCCAGCAGTCCGAGGGACAGCGTTAACACTGAAGCTTTCTTT. It specifies CASSPRDSVNTEAFF.

This sequence joins TRBV6-5 and TRBJ2-1; D ambiguous. The CDR3 has 13 residues. Trimming took 2 bases from V and 6 from J, leaving 8 bases between them. Looked up from germline, CDR1 is MNHEY and CDR2 is SVGAGI. The DNA for the CDR3 is TGTGCCAGCAGTTACCTTGGGTTCAATGAGCAGTTCTTC. Its protein is CASSYLGFNEQFF.

The count of this clone is one. The chain links TRBV28 to TRBJ1-5; D not certain. CDR3 length: 15 amino acids. Trimming shortened V by 6 bases and J by 9 bases, and 21 bases separated the two germline ends. Germline loops: CDR1 MDHEN, CDR2 SYDVKM. CDR3 sequence: CASRGEGYSPSPQHF. The CDR3 DNA sequence: TGTGCCAGCAGGGGCGAAGGGTACTCCCCTTCGCCCCAGCATTTT. Combining the CDR3 with reference TRBV28 and TRBJ1-5 gives the whole variable domain DVKVTQSSRYLVKRTGEKVFLECVQDMDHENMFWYRQDPGLGLRLIYFSYDVKMKEKGDIPEGYSVSREKKERFSLILESASTNQTSMYLCASRGEGYSPSPQHFGDGTRLSIL.

This sequence joins TRBV7-6 and TRBJ1-1; D is perhaps TRBD1 (6 bases). This CDR3 spans 13 amino acids. CDR1 SGHVS and CDR2 FNYEAQ come from the germline V gene. V was clipped by 5 bases and J by 5 bases, with 12 bases between them. This chain's CDR3 is CASSGLGGTEAFF. The CDR3 nucleotides are TGTGCCAGCAGCGGGTTAGGGGGGACTGAAGCTTTCTTT.

The table lists this clone with a count of one. V gene TRBV7-2 combines with J gene TRBJ1-1, with TRBD1 matching 10 bases. Germline CDR1 and CDR2: SGHTA and FQGNSA. V was pared by 4 bases and J by 3 bases, with 2 bases of the junction left unmatched. The CDR3 is 14 amino acids. The CDR3 DNA follows: TGTGCCAGCAGCTGGACAGGGGGGGACACTGAAGCTTTCTTT. It translates to CASSWTGGDTEAFF.

A few counts support this clone. V and J are TRBV4-3 and TRBJ2-2; D is undetermined. Per the germline V gene, CDR1 is LGHNA and CDR2 is YSLEER. The CDR3 consists of 14 residues. V lost 0 bases and J 4 bases, leaving 6 bases between the germline ends. The DNA of the CDR3 is TGCGCCAGCAGCCAAGAACGGGCCACCGGGGAGCTGTTTTTT. Protein product: CASSQERATGELFF.

The gene calls are TRBV7-9 and TRBJ2-7; 9 bases are a match to TRBD1. Looked up from germline, CDR1 is SEHNR and CDR2 is FQNEAQ (reference sequence). V lost 0 bases and J lost 3; bases outside the gene matches: 0. The CDR3 has 14 amino acids. This CDR3 reads CASSLAGQGYEQYF. CDR3 sequence (DNA): TGTGCCAGCAGCTTAGCGGGACAGGGCTACGAGCAGTACTTC.

This clone was seen many times. This rearrangement joins TRBV6-6 to TRBJ2-7; 8 bases map to TRBD2. The germline CDR1 and CDR2 sequences are MNHNY and SVGAGI (reference sequence). CDR3 size: 14 residues. V lost 6 bases, J lost 6 bases, and 10 bases stayed unmatched. In DNA form, the CDR3 reads TGTGCCAGCAGCGATAGCGGGGCCGTAGGCGAGCAGTACTTC. Translation gives CASSDSGAVGEQYF.

This rearrangement joins TRBV6-5 to TRBJ1-1; D unresolved. This CDR3 is 13 amino acids long. Deletions cut 2 bases from V and 2 bases from J, with 6 bases between. The V gene's germline CDR1 is MNHEY and CDR2 SVGAGI. The CDR3 here is CASSYRKNTEAFF. CDR3 DNA sequence: TGTGCCAGCAGTTACCGGAAAAACACTGAAGCTTTCTTT.

This chain uses TRBV7-9 with TRBJ1-6; D is possibly TRBD1 (6 bases). Looked up from germline, CDR1 is SEHNR and CDR2 is FQNEAQ (reference sequence). V was shortened by 2 bases and J by 6 bases, with 11 bases between the two germline ends. CDR3 length equals 15 residues. The CDR3 DNA is TGTGCCAGCAGCTTACAGGGGACCACTAATTCACCCCTCCACTTT. Protein sequence: CASSLQGTTNSPLHF.

The rearrangement joins TRBV5-5 to TRBJ1-2; maybe TRBD1 (6 bases). V was shortened by 4 bases and J by 4 bases, with 17 bases between the two germline ends. CDR1 and CDR2 from the germline V gene are SGHKS and YYEKEE (reference sequence). The length of the CDR3 is 15 residues. This CDR3 is CASSPQRGAGYGYTF. Written as DNA, the CDR3 is TGTGCCAGCAGCCCCCAGAGGGGGGCCGGCTATGGCTACACCTTC.

The gene calls are TRBV5-8 and TRBJ1-6; 9 positions agree with TRBD1. V shed 0 bases and J 7 bases; nucleotides not matched to a gene: 14. The CDR3 totals 19 residues. Per the germline V gene, CDR1 is SGHTS and CDR2 is YDEGEE. The CDR3 nucleotides are TGTGCCAGCAGCTTGGTTTTTACAGGGGGCACCATGGGGAATTCACCCCTCCACTTT. Its protein is CASSLVFTGGTMGNSPLHF. Full variable domain (remainder filled in from reference TRBV5-8 and TRBJ1-6): EAGVTQSPTHLIKTRGQQATLRCSPISGHTSVYWYQQALGLGLQFLLWYDEGEERNRGNFPPRFSGRQFPNYSSELNVNALELEDSALYLCASSLVFTGGTMGNSPLHFGNGTRLTVT.

On this clone: The same CDR3 arises from other DNA sequences in this sample as well. This rearrangement joins TRBV7-3 to TRBJ2-7; D might be TRBD2 (6 bases). Between the trimmed V and J ends, which lost 0 bases and 3 bases, there was a span of 6 bases. Germline CDR1 SGHTA, CDR2 FQGTGA. The CDR3 has 13 residues. Here the CDR3 reads CASSLTGGYEQYF. CDR3 nucleotide sequence: TGTGCCAGCAGCTTAACCGGGGGCTACGAGCAGTACTTC. The entire variable domain, with the rest obtained from reference TRBV7-3 and TRBJ2-7, is as follows: GAGVSQTPSNKVTEKGKYVELRCDPISGHTALYWYRQSLGQGPEFLIYFQGTGAADDSGLPNDRFFAVRPEGSVSTLKIQRTERGDSAVYLCASSLTGGYEQYFGPGTRLTVT.

The CDR3 protein is CASSVWGRRLKDTQYF. The CDR3 nucleotides are TGTGCCAGCAGCGTCTGGGGGCGAAGGTTGAAAGATACGCAGTATTTT. The chain couples TRBV11-2 to TRBJ2-3; tentatively, D is TRBD1 (6 bases). CDR1 and CDR2 from the germline V gene are SGHAT and FQNNGV. This CDR3 spans 16 amino acids. The V and J ends lost 5 bases and 5 bases respectively, with 20 bases between them.

The chain uses TRBV7-2 and TRBJ2-3; D remains ambiguous. This CDR3 has 14 residues. The V and J ends lost 5 bases and 1 base respectively, with 10 bases between them. Germline lookup yields CDR1 SGHTA and CDR2 FQGNSA. CDR3 loop: CASSGPQGTDTQYF. CDR3 nucleotide sequence: TGTGCCAGCAGCGGGCCTCAGGGCACAGATACGCAGTATTTT.

The chain combines TRBV2 with TRBJ2-7, with D possibly being TRBD2 (6 bases). Between the trimmed V and J ends, which lost 6 bases and 2 bases, there was a span of 14 bases. This CDR3 has 14 residues. Germline V lookup: CDR1 SNHLY, CDR2 FYNNEI. The CDR3 DNA reads TGTGCCAGCAGCACCGGGACTTTAGCCTACGAGCAGTACTTC. It specifies CASSTGTLAYEQYF.

This clone has at least ten counts. CDR3 residues: CASSESFGYTF. The CDR3 coding sequence is TGTGCCAGCAGTGAATCGTTTGGCTACACCTTC. The chain recombines TRBV2 with TRBJ1-2, with D unclear. Per the germline V gene, CDR1 is SNHLY and CDR2 is FYNNEI. This CDR3 contains 11 residues. V shed 2 bases and J shed 7 bases, with 5 bases lying between them.

The CDR3 DNA is TGTGCCAGCAGGGCCAGGGGGGGGGAAGAGACCCAGTACTTC. Its translation: CASRARGGEETQYF. This chain links TRBV6-5 with TRBJ2-5; D might be TRBD1 or TRBD2, each matching 7 bases. Per germline, CDR1 MNHEY and CDR2 SVGAGI. V shed 6 bases and J shed 3 bases, with 14 bases lying between them. This CDR3 has 14 residues.

This clone occurred once. The CDR3: CASSPGQNRASPEKLFF. The CDR3, as DNA: TGTGCCAGCAGTCCAGGACAGAACCGCGCCAGCCCAGAAAAACTGTTTTTT. The gene calls are TRBV6-6 and TRBJ1-4, with a weak D call TRBD1 (6 bases). V dropped 5 bases and J dropped 8 bases, with 24 bases sitting between them. CDR1 is MNHNY and CDR2 is SVGAGI in the germline V gene (reference sequence). The CDR3 runs 17 residues.

Of note for this clone: Other DNA sequences within the sample encode an identical CDR3. The V and J genes are TRBV2 and TRBJ2-7, with TRBD2 matching 7 bases. The CDR3 is 12 residues long. J gave up 5 bases and V 3 bases, and 1 base lay outside the gene matches. The germline gives CDR1 SNHLY, CDR2 FYNNEI. The CDR3 here is CASSEGGNEQYF. The CDR3 DNA follows: TGTGCCAGCAGTGAGGGGGGGAACGAGCAGTACTTC.

In nucleotides, the CDR3 is TGTGCCAGCAGCACCGGGTCTTTAGATACGCAGTATTTT. Encoded protein: CASSTGSLDTQYF. The rearrangement links TRBV9 to TRBJ2-3; D is undetermined. The CDR3 covers 13 residues. Germline CDR1 reads SGDLS; CDR2 reads YYNGEE. V shed 4 bases and J shed 5 bases, with 11 bases lying between them.